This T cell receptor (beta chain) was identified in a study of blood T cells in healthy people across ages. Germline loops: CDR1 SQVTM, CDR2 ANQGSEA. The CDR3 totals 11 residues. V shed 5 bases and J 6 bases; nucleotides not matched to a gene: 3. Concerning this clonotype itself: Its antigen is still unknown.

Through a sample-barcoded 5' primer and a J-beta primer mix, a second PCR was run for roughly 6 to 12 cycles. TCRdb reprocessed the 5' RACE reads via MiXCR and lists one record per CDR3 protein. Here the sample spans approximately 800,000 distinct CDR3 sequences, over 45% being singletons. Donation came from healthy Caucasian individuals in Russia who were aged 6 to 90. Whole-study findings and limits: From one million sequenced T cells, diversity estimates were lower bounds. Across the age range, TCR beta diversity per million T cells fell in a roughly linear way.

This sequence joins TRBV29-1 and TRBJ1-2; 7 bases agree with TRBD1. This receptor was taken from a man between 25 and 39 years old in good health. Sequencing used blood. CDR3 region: CSVQGGDGYTF. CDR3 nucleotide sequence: TGCAGCGTTCAGGGGGGGGATGGCTACACCTTC.